This passage covers 18 T cell receptor beta chains from one sample sequenced in a study of regulatory T cells in long-lasting Graves disease. As for time point: newly diagnosed GD, antithyroid drugs for less than 3 months. Isolated PBMC RNA provided the starting material for the TCR library. Combining iRepertoire HTBI primers with Arm-PCR of CDR3 regions, the authors built TCR beta libraries. TCRdb processed the multiplex PCR reads anew with MiXCR; each CDR3 protein has one entry. The data hold over 400,000 distinct CDR3 sequences, with 14% observed a single time. These records were also assigned to another study, of T cells in Graves' hyperthyroidism and ophthalmopathy.

Sequenced here: peripheral blood mononuclear cells (PBMCs), sampled at new diagnosis, from a patient treated with antithyroid drugs. Receptor source: a woman aged 50 to 60 with Graves disease.

As to this clonotype: A much larger clone sits a single nucleotide away, making a read error possible. The gene calls are TRBV6-5 and TRBJ2-7; the match to TRBD1 covers 7 bases. CDR1 is MNHEY, CDR2 SVGAGI, per germline. The CDR3 has 19 amino acids. The CDR3: CASIYPTKSRDRSSYEQYF. CDR3 sequence (DNA): TGTGCCAGCATTTACCCGACAAAATCACGGGACAGAAGCTCCTACGAGCAGTACTTC.

In its sample, this clonotype was seen a few times. This rearrangement joins TRBV9 to TRBJ2-1; 9 nucleotides match TRBD2. Germline assignment: CDR1 SGDLS and CDR2 YYNGEE. This CDR3 is built from 17 residues. V shed 3 bases, J shed 0 bases, and the junction held 7 bases outside the gene matches. The CDR3 nucleotides are TGTGCCAGCAGCGGACTAGCGGACACGAGCTCCTACAATGAGCAGTTCTTC. This sequence encodes CASSGLADTSSYNEQFF.

At least ten counts were recorded for this clonotype. V gene TRBV2 combines with J gene TRBJ2-7, with 7 bases that match TRBD2. V dropped 0 bases and J dropped 6; count of bases not matched to a gene: 8. Germline CDR1 is SNHLY and CDR2 is FYNNEI. The CDR3 runs 15 residues. The chain's CDR3 is CASSEASAGSPEQYF. In DNA, the CDR3 is TGTGCCAGCAGTGAAGCCTCAGCGGGAAGCCCCGAGCAGTACTTC.

This clonotype appeared many times. The rearrangement joins TRBV5-4 to TRBJ2-5; perhaps TRBD1 as D (6 bases). V lost 3 bases and J lost 1, with 13 bases in between. The CDR3 runs 15 residues. The V gene's germline CDR1 is SGHNT and CDR2 YYREEE (reference sequence). The DNA for the CDR3 is TGTGCCAGCAGCTCACGAGCAGGGGCCCAAGAGACCCAGTACTTC. As protein: CASSSRAGAQETQYF.

The table lists this clonotype with many counts. The V gene is TRBV20-1, the J gene TRBJ2-2; 13 bases fit TRBD2. V was clipped by 0 bases and J by 6 bases; unmatched bases: 13. The length of the CDR3 is 19 residues. Germline V CDR1 and CDR2: DFQATT, SNEGSKA (reference sequence). Here the CDR3 DNA reads TGCAGTGCTAGAGATACTAGGACTAGCGGGAGTGGGTTCGCCGGGGAGCTGTTTTTT. Translating gives CSARDTRTSGSGFAGELFF.

This clonotype was detected ten times or more. J is TRBJ2-1 and V is TRBV10-3; 10 bases agree with TRBD1. This CDR3 is built from 15 residues. Germline trimming cut 7 bases from V and 4 bases from J; bases unmatched to any gene: 7. Germline CDR1 and CDR2: ENHRY and SYGVKD. In DNA, the CDR3 is TGTGCCATCACGGCCGGGACAGGGGAGTACAATGAGCAGTTCTTC. Protein product: CAITAGTGEYNEQFF.

This clonotype has ten or more counts. The chain links TRBV28 to TRBJ2-7; D gene uncertain. The CDR3 covers 16 residues. V was pared by 1 base and J by 0 bases, with 13 bases between. Germline values: CDR1 MDHEN, CDR2 SYDVKM. The CDR3 bases are TGTGCCAGCAGTTTATCCCCGGGTTGGAGCTCCTACGAGCAGTACTTC. Translation gives CASSLSPGWSSYEQYF.

This clonotype appeared many times. J is TRBJ2-1 and V is TRBV6-5; 9 nucleotides agree with TRBD2. V shed 2 bases and J 5 bases; nucleotides not matched to a gene: 13. The CDR3 runs to 18 residues. In germline, CDR1 is MNHEY, CDR2 SVGAGI. CDR3 loop: CASSYRPKTSGSNNEQFF. CDR3 nucleotides: TGTGCCAGCAGTTACAGACCGAAGACTAGCGGAAGTAACAATGAGCAGTTCTTC.

This clonotype was observed at least ten times. The chain links TRBV6-2 or TRBV6-3 to TRBJ2-3; D could derive from TRBD1 or TRBD2 (5 bases each). The V end was cut by 11 bases, the J end by 5 bases, with 23 bases between. Germline V gives CDR1 MNHEY, CDR2 SVGEGT. The CDR3 contains 15 residues. CDR3 coding DNA: TGTGCCGGGGGAAGGGGCACCGGAGCCGGAGATACGCAGTATTTT. It encodes CAGGRGTGAGDTQYF.

This clonotype was detected ten times or more. This chain joins TRBV7-9 and TRBJ2-3; 8 bases are shared with TRBD2. This CDR3 spans 14 amino acids. Germline CDR1 and CDR2: SEHNR and FQNEAQ (reference sequence). Losses at the gene ends were 4 bases for V and 6 bases for J; bases not matched to a gene: 6. The CDR3: CASSSGLGMDTQYF. For the CDR3, the DNA is TGTGCCAGCAGCTCGGGACTAGGGATGGATACGCAGTATTTT.

The CDR3 DNA reads as TGTGCCAGCAGTGCCCCCAGGGGCCCGAACGATGAAAAACTGTTTTTT. It specifies CASSAPRGPNDEKLFF. The chain combines TRBV13 with TRBJ1-4, with D maybe TRBD1 (6 bases). Between the trimmed V and J ends, which lost 6 bases and 6 bases, there was a span of 20 bases. The CDR3 runs 16 residues. CDR1 is PRHDT and CDR2 is FYEKMQ in the germline V gene (reference sequence).

This clonotype was counted a few times. With a much larger clone just one base away, this may be a read error. The chain employs TRBV7-4 and TRBJ1-5; D is uncertain. The CDR3 has 16 residues. Germline CDR1 is SGHVT and CDR2 is SQSDAQ. V was shortened by 0 bases and J by 0 bases, with 9 bases between the two germline ends. In DNA, the CDR3 is TGTGCCAGCAGCTTAGCGGGCAGGCATAGCAATCAGCCCCAGCATTTT. Its translation: CASSLAGRHSNQPQHF.

V and J are TRBV6-2 or TRBV6-3 and TRBJ1-1; tentative D call: TRBD1 (6 bases). Trimming took off 0 bases at V and 8 bases at J, with 19 bases between the two ends. The CDR3 contains 16 residues. Germline-derived CDR1 and CDR2 are MNHEY and SVGEGT. The CDR3 DNA reads TGTGCCAGCAGTTACTCGGCAAAAGGGGGGGCCCTGGAAGCTTTCTTT. This translates into CASSYSAKGGALEAFF.

This clonotype was picked up many times. The genes are TRBV7-2 and TRBJ2-7; 7 nucleotides agree with TRBD2. Per the germline V gene, CDR1 is SGHTA and CDR2 is FQGNSA. The CDR3 contains 15 residues. Trimming removed 4 bases from V and 4 bases from J; junction bases left unmatched: 10. Here the CDR3 reads CASSSPPGGRYEQYF. The CDR3 DNA reads as TGTGCCAGCAGCTCCCCTCCGGGAGGAAGGTACGAGCAGTACTTC.

This chain links TRBV7-8 with TRBJ2-5; D may correspond to TRBD1 or TRBD2 (5 bases each). Trimming left V 5 bases short and J 2 bases short, with 15 bases between. The germline gives CDR1 SGHVS, CDR2 FQNEAQ. This CDR3 is 15 amino acids long. The CDR3 spells CASSQGAGAQETQYF. Here the CDR3 DNA reads TGTGCCAGCAGCCAAGGAGCCGGGGCGCAAGAGACCCAGTACTTC.

In this sample, this clonotype turned up a few times. The chain recombines TRBV13 with TRBJ2-7; D may be TRBD2 (5 bases). Germline V CDR1 and CDR2: PRHDT, FYEKMQ (reference sequence). V gave up 5 bases and J gave up 2 bases, with 10 bases separating them. This CDR3 has 13 residues. The CDR3 here is CASSPGRAYEQYF. The CDR3 DNA reads TGTGCCAGCAGCCCCGGGCGGGCCTACGAGCAGTACTTC.

CDR3 DNA sequence: TGTGCCATCAGTGAAAGCGGATGCCGCACAGATACGCAGTATTTT. Protein: CAISESGCRTDTQYF. The V call is TRBV10-3, the J call TRBJ2-3; maybe TRBD2 (5 bases). Germline loops: CDR1 ENHRY, CDR2 SYGVKD. CDR3 length: 15 amino acids. The germline V and J ends were trimmed by 3 bases and 1 base, with 11 bases remaining between them.

The V and J genes are TRBV5-1 and TRBJ2-7, with D perhaps TRBD2 (5 bases). The CDR3 contains 15 residues. CDR1 and CDR2 from the germline V gene are SGHRS and YFSETQ. V was trimmed by 4 bases and J by 6 bases, leaving 20 bases between them. This CDR3 is CASSLSGSMGSEQYF. Here the CDR3 DNA reads TGCGCCAGCAGCCTCTCCGGGTCTATGGGGAGCGAGCAGTACTTC.